This T cell receptor beta chain was captured in a study of blood T cell repertoires in COVID-19. Study at large: Material from acute and convalescent COVID-19 was sourced from the United States, Italy and Spain. In each case, the material was cDNA or gDNA derived from T cells, B-cell-depleted T cells, or PBMCs.

From germline, CDR1 is GTSNPN and CDR2 SVGIG (reference sequence). V was pared by 8 bases and J by 0 bases, with 11 bases between. The CDR3 runs to 13 residues. TCRdb's copy holds only in-frame clones and misses some; the assay was immunoSEQ multiplex PCR. The sample has approximately 140,000 clones, 75% to 90% seen once; the top ten hold 6% to 7%. What was sequenced was peripheral blood. The rearrangement uses TRBV30 and TRBJ1-3; tentative D call: TRBD1 (5 bases). This clonotype originated in a man of 80 years or more with acute or convalescent COVID-19. CDR3 amino acids: CAGGLYSGNTIYF. The CDR3, as DNA: TGTGCCGGGGGACTGTACTCTGGAAACACCATATATTTT.